A selection of T cell receptor beta chains follows, all from one sample in a study of Graves' ophthalmopathy and Graves' hyperthyroidism. TCRdb ran MiXCR on the multiplex PCR reads and lists one entry per CDR3 protein. The sample records 500,000 to 700,000 distinct CDR3 sequences, about a fifth being singletons. The sequenced material came from peripheral blood. These receptors came from a woman aged 18-29 years with stable Graves' hyperthyroidism. Some clones in this sample may be carry-over from other donors' samples. Each CDR3 is given with its conserved first and last residue. A D gene is named only where the DNA matches it firmly. Size tells how often a clone was seen (once, few, many) or the class of an expanded clone, and some rows leave it out.

v_call: TRBV28
clone_size: many
d_call: .
cdr3_aa: CASTITWQGGGYTF

v_call: TRBV2
clone_size: many
d_call: TRBD1
cdr3_aa: CASTGTGGGQPQHF

v_call: TRBV13
clone_size: many
d_call: .
cdr3_aa: CASSHGLVREETQYF

v_call: TRBV11-2
clone_size: .
d_call: .
cdr3_aa: CASSPGPLFDYEQYF

v_call: TRBV6-5
clone_size: many
d_call: .
cdr3_aa: CASSNLGGMGIGELFF

v_call: TRBV20-1
clone_size: many
d_call: TRBD1
cdr3_aa: CSAQVGGTGLQPQHF

v_call: TRBV20-1
clone_size: many
d_call: TRBD1
cdr3_aa: CSASPKGDRWQPQHF

v_call: TRBV5-1
clone_size: .
d_call: .
cdr3_aa: CASSSAEGYNTEAFF

v_call: TRBV20-1
clone_size: many
d_call: TRBD1
cdr3_aa: CSARDNWGQGPTYSNQPQHF

v_call: TRBV28
clone_size: .
d_call: .
cdr3_aa: CASSRAHNTHNIQYF

v_call: TRBV6-2/TRBV6-3
clone_size: .
d_call: .
cdr3_aa: CASSYGAAGDQPQHF

v_call: TRBV6-4
clone_size: many
d_call: .
cdr3_aa: CASRSTGSGANVLTF

v_call: TRBV6-2/TRBV6-3
clone_size: few
d_call: .
cdr3_aa: CASSNWEQTGELFF

v_call: TRBV6-5
clone_size: many
d_call: .
cdr3_aa: CASSYSPLNTEAFF

v_call: TRBV4-2
clone_size: .
d_call: TRBD1
cdr3_aa: CASSTSPPTGVNTEAFF

v_call: TRBV14
clone_size: .
d_call: TRBD1
cdr3_aa: CASSQVGRGWKTQYF

v_call: TRBV12-3/TRBV12-4
clone_size: many
d_call: TRBD1
cdr3_aa: CASSFDRGSDKAFF

v_call: TRBV20-1
clone_size: many
d_call: .
cdr3_aa: CSARPGSTYEQYF

v_call: TRBV6-5
clone_size: .
d_call: .
cdr3_aa: CASSYSTVGSYNSPLHF

v_call: TRBV2
clone_size: many
d_call: .
cdr3_aa: CASSEQLTNTEAFF

v_call: TRBV30
clone_size: many
d_call: TRBD1
cdr3_aa: CAWSVDRVETQYF

v_call: TRBV15
clone_size: few
d_call: .
cdr3_aa: CATSIASLIKNIKYF

v_call: TRBV12-3/TRBV12-4
clone_size: medium-sized
d_call: .
cdr3_aa: CASSLPSGQGGETQYF

v_call: TRBV5-1
clone_size: few
d_call: .
cdr3_aa: CASSLGLNGETQYF

v_call: TRBV7-8
clone_size: many
d_call: .
cdr3_aa: CASSFTILAGRHEQYF

v_call: TRBV5-1
clone_size: few
d_call: .
cdr3_aa: CASSLATGGRATNEKLFF

v_call: TRBV7-3
clone_size: many
d_call: .
cdr3_aa: CASRKPQGIVYGYTF

v_call: TRBV6-1
clone_size: many
d_call: .
cdr3_aa: CASSPTRTDTEAFF

v_call: TRBV30
clone_size: few
d_call: TRBD1
cdr3_aa: CAWSVLGQGTEAFF

v_call: TRBV29-1
clone_size: once
d_call: .
cdr3_aa: CSYRDGYGYTF

v_call: TRBV6-1
clone_size: .
d_call: .
cdr3_aa: CASGADTQYF

v_call: TRBV20-1
clone_size: .
d_call: .
cdr3_aa: CSVRAVDQPQHF

v_call: TRBV12-3/TRBV12-4
clone_size: .
d_call: .
cdr3_aa: CASSLVQTYDQYF

v_call: TRBV6-9
clone_size: .
d_call: .
cdr3_aa: CASSLDPSERQASGNTIYF

v_call: TRBV11-2
clone_size: .
d_call: TRBD1
cdr3_aa: CASSLGQNTEASF

v_call: TRBV18
clone_size: many
d_call: .
cdr3_aa: CASSLPGPTTHEQYF

v_call: TRBV11-2
clone_size: .
d_call: .
cdr3_aa: CASSLGGVKAFF

v_call: TRBV27
clone_size: .
d_call: TRBD1
cdr3_aa: CASSATGRGTEAFF

v_call: TRBV6-1
clone_size: .
d_call: TRBD2
cdr3_aa: CASSDTITGTSEETQYF

v_call: TRBV12-3/TRBV12-4
clone_size: many
d_call: .
cdr3_aa: CASSLDQNTEAFF

v_call: TRBV2
clone_size: many
d_call: TRBD1
cdr3_aa: CATDRGRLEQYF

v_call: TRBV4-1
clone_size: few
d_call: .
cdr3_aa: CASSQDGYRDEQYF

v_call: TRBV25-1
clone_size: .
d_call: .
cdr3_aa: CASQLDFYGYTF

v_call: TRBV20-1
clone_size: .
d_call: .
cdr3_aa: CSARSGSTGELFF

v_call: TRBV7-8
clone_size: many
d_call: .
cdr3_aa: CASSLGRQLSSGNTIYF

v_call: TRBV9
clone_size: many
d_call: .
cdr3_aa: CASSTDSLQETQYF

v_call: TRBV27
clone_size: .
d_call: .
cdr3_aa: CASSFAGRDTEAFF

v_call: TRBV4-1
clone_size: .
d_call: .
cdr3_aa: CASSRGYYGYTF